These 26 T cell receptor beta chains share one sample of origin, sequenced in a study of T cell responses to AZD1222 COVID-19 vaccine. Generated by immunoSEQ multiplex PCR, the TCRdb table keeps only in-frame clones and is missing some. This sample carries more than 95,000 clones, around 89% of them seen once, and the ten largest clones take 7.1%. Sample: peripheral blood, taken 28 days after the second AZD1222 dose. These receptors were taken from an adult who received the AZD1222 COVID-19 vaccine.

V gene TRBV7-9 combines with J gene TRBJ2-4; D ambiguous. The CDR3 is 12 residues long. CDR1 SEHNR and CDR2 FQNEAQ come from the germline V gene (reference sequence). Trimming took off 0 bases at V and 7 bases at J, with 4 bases between the two ends. For the CDR3, the DNA is TGTGCCAGCAGCTTAGCACAGAACATTCAGTACTTC. It yields the protein CASSLAQNIQYF.

This chain uses TRBV5-1 with TRBJ2-2; 8 bases fit TRBD2. This CDR3 is built from 18 residues. After removal of 7 bases from V and 1 base from J, the junction contained 15 bases not matched to a gene. Germline V gene data show CDR1 as SGHRS and CDR2 as YFSETQ. The CDR3 DNA reads as TGCGCCAGCGGACCGGGACTGGGAGCGGGGGAGAACACCGGGGAGCTGTTTTTT. Translated: CASGPGLGAGENTGELFF. Filled out from reference TRBV5-1 and TRBJ2-2, the complete variable domain reads KAGVTQTPRYLIKTRGQQVTLSCSPISGHRSVSWYQQTPGQGLQFLFEYFSETQRNKGNFPGRFSGRQFSNSRSEMNVSTLELGDSALYLCASGPGLGAGENTGELFFGEGSRLTVL.

This chain connects TRBV11-3 to TRBJ2-3, with a weak D call TRBD2 (6 bases). Trimming pared 4 bases from V and 2 bases from J, leaving 28 bases between. This CDR3 has 20 residues. Per the germline V gene, CDR1 is SGHNT and CDR2 is YENEEA. Here the CDR3 DNA reads TGTGCCAGCAGCTCCCTAGACAACGGGAGCTACTCTCCTCACACAGATACGCAGTATTTT. Its translation is CASSSLDNGSYSPHTDTQYF. Full variable domain (missing parts from reference TRBV11-3 and TRBJ2-3): EAGVVQSPRYKIIEKKQPVAFWCNPISGHNTLYWYLQNLGQGPELLIRYENEEAVDDSQLPKDRFSAERLKGVDSTLKIQPAELGDSAVYLCASSSLDNGSYSPHTDTQYFGPGTRLTVL.

The CDR3 loop is CASSSTSGSGDEQFF. The CDR3 coding sequence is TGCGCCAGCAGCTCGACTAGCGGGAGCGGCGATGAGCAGTTCTTC. The J gene is TRBJ2-1, the V gene TRBV5-1, with TRBD2 matching 12 bases. V gave up 3 bases and J gave up 8 bases; unmatched junction bases: 6. The CDR3 runs 15 residues. Germline CDR1 SGHRS, CDR2 YFSETQ. Filled out from reference TRBV5-1 and TRBJ2-1, the complete variable domain reads KAGVTQTPRYLIKTRGQQVTLSCSPISGHRSVSWYQQTPGQGLQFLFEYFSETQRNKGNFPGRFSGRQFSNSRSEMNVSTLELGDSALYLCASSSTSGSGDEQFFGPGTRLTVL.

V gene TRBV5-6 combines with J gene TRBJ1-5; 10 bases line up with TRBD1. J was trimmed by 2 bases and V by 2 bases; bases with no gene match: 4. There are 16 residues in the CDR3. The germline gives CDR1 SGHDT, CDR2 YYEEEE. CDR3 coding DNA: TGTGCCAGCAGCTTTGCCGGGACAGGGGGCAATCAGCCCCAGCATTTT. Translated, it gives CASSFAGTGGNQPQHF.

The chain uses TRBV9 and TRBJ1-2; D not resolved. Per germline, CDR1 SGDLS and CDR2 YYNGEE. The V and J ends lost 0 bases and 4 bases respectively, with 22 bases between them. The CDR3 has 18 residues. The CDR3 DNA follows: TGTGCCAGCAGCGTAGGTTCGGGGTATTCGGTCCGGGCCTATGGCTACACCTTC. Translated: CASSVGSGYSVRAYGYTF.

The chain uses TRBV5-4 and TRBJ2-1; TRBD2 matches at 13 bases. This CDR3 comprises 14 residues. The J segment lost 8 bases and the V segment lost 4 bases, leaving 3 bases of the junction unmatched. Germline CDR1 is SGHNT and CDR2 is YYREEE (reference sequence). CDR3 amino acids: CASSRTSGGDEQFF. The CDR3 DNA sequence: TGTGCCAGCAGCCGGACTAGCGGGGGCGATGAGCAGTTCTTC.

This chain uses TRBV7-9 with TRBJ1-4; D might be TRBD1 (5 bases). V gave up 8 bases and J gave up 8 bases, with 15 bases separating them. The CDR3 consists of 13 residues. Germline CDR1 reads SEHNR; CDR2 reads FQNEAQ (reference sequence). Here the CDR3 reads CASVGGNGEKLFF. CDR3 bases: TGTGCCAGCGTGGGGGGGAATGGCGAAAAACTGTTTTTT.

This clone came up once. The DNA for the CDR3 is TGCGCCAGCAGCTTGGTTGGCACAGGTACTGGAAACACCATATATTTT. Translated: CASSLVGTGTGNTIYF. The chain recombines TRBV5-1 with TRBJ1-3, with D possibly being TRBD1 (5 bases). V lost 0 bases and J lost 2, with 12 bases in between. CDR1 and CDR2 from the germline V gene are SGHRS and YFSETQ. The CDR3 sequence is 16 residues long.

This clone is deemed medium-sized. The V gene is TRBV19, the J gene TRBJ2-1; no definite D call. There are 15 residues in the CDR3. Between the trimmed V and J ends, which lost 1 base and 5 bases, there was a span of 12 bases. The germline V gene encodes CDR1 LNHDA and CDR2 SQIVND (reference sequence). In nucleotides, the CDR3 is TGTGCCAGTAGTATAGGGATTTTGGAACACAATGAGCAGTTCTTC. Residues: CASSIGILEHNEQFF. The full variable domain, in which reference TRBV19 and TRBJ2-1 provide the parts outside the CDR3, is DGGITQSPKYLFRKEGQNVTLSCEQNLNHDAMYWYRQDPGQGLRLIYYSQIVNDFQKGDIAEGYSVSREKKESFPLTVTSAQKNPTAFYLCASSIGILEHNEQFFGPGTRLTVL.

The chain employs TRBV27 and TRBJ2-7; D remains ambiguous. This CDR3 is 12 amino acids long. The V end lost 8 bases, the J end lost 0 bases, and 8 bases lay between the germline ends. Germline values: CDR1 MNHEY, CDR2 SMNVEV (reference sequence). The CDR3 sequence: CASFTASYEQYF. As DNA, the CDR3 is TGTGCCAGCTTTACAGCCTCCTACGAGCAGTACTTC.

This sequence joins TRBV27 and TRBJ1-5; no firm D call. The CDR3 consists of 16 residues. Germline V gene data show CDR1 as MNHEY and CDR2 as SMNVEV (reference sequence). The germline V and J ends were trimmed by 6 bases and 4 bases, with 19 bases remaining between them. CDR3 amino acids: CASRALEEGLNQPQHF. CDR3 in DNA: TGTGCCAGCAGGGCACTGGAAGAGGGCCTGAATCAGCCCCAGCATTTT.

V gene TRBV6-4 combines with J gene TRBJ1-5; D is undetermined. The CDR3 runs 13 residues. V lost 5 bases and J lost 3, with 8 bases in between. Germline V gene data show CDR1 as MRHNA and CDR2 as SNTAGT. The CDR3 nucleotides read TGTGCCAGCAGTAATCAGGCCAATCAGCCCCAGCATTTT. Amino acids: CASSNQANQPQHF.

The rearrangement uses TRBV5-6 and TRBJ2-5; D uncertain. From germline, CDR1 is SGHDT and CDR2 YYEEEE. The CDR3 is made up of 14 amino acids. Trimming removed 2 bases at V and 2 bases at J, with 10 bases between. CDR3 nucleotides: TGTGCCAGCAGCTTTTTAACAGAACAAGAGACCCAGTACTTC. Translating gives CASSFLTEQETQYF.

CDR3 bases: TGCGCCAGCAGCTTGGGGTCAGGGAACTATGGCTACACCTTC. It yields the protein CASSLGSGNYGYTF. This sequence joins TRBV5-1 and TRBJ1-2; D is perhaps TRBD1 (5 bases). This CDR3 comprises 14 residues. Trimming left V 0 bases short and J 2 bases short, with 8 bases between. Per the germline V gene, CDR1 is SGHRS and CDR2 is YFSETQ.

The V and J genes are TRBV2 and TRBJ2-3; no clear D gene. V dropped 6 bases and J dropped 2 bases, with 6 bases sitting between them. This CDR3 is 12 amino acids long. The V gene's germline CDR1 is SNHLY and CDR2 FYNNEI. The CDR3 sequence: CASSVNTDTQYF. The CDR3, as DNA: TGTGCCAGCAGCGTCAACACAGATACGCAGTATTTT.

V usage is TRBV29-1 and J usage is TRBJ2-7, with TRBD2 identical over 12 bases. This CDR3 has 14 residues. CDR1 is SQVTM and CDR2 is ANQGSEA in the germline V gene. The V segment lost 4 bases and the J segment 3 bases; nucleotides outside the gene matches: 4. The CDR3 reads CSVGGLAGLYEQYF. The CDR3 coding sequence is TGCAGCGTTGGGGGACTAGCGGGCCTCTACGAGCAGTACTTC.

This chain uses TRBV18 with TRBJ2-7, with a possible D match to TRBD1 (6 bases). Germline CDR1 reads KGHSH; CDR2 reads LQKENI. This CDR3 region has 14 residues. Trimming removed 4 bases at V and 5 bases at J, with 15 bases between. The CDR3 nucleotides are TGTGCCAGCTCACAAAACAGGGCAAGGAACGAGCAGTACTTC. This encodes CASSQNRARNEQYF. Full variable domain (outside the CDR3, taken from reference TRBV18 and TRBJ2-7): NAGVMQNPRHLVRRRGQEARLRCSPMKGHSHVYWYRQLPEEGLKFMVYLQKENIIDESGMPKERFSAEFPKEGPSILRIQQVVRGDSAAYFCASSQNRARNEQYFGPGTRLTVT.

The rearrangement links TRBV28 to TRBJ2-7, with D possibly TRBD1 on 6 matching bases. V lost 4 bases and J lost 0, with 13 bases in between. The CDR3 consists of 15 residues. Germline V lookup: CDR1 MDHEN, CDR2 SYDVKM. CDR3 region: CASSSYGTNSYEQYF. The CDR3, as DNA: TGTGCCAGCAGTTCATACGGGACAAACTCCTACGAGCAGTACTTC.

The V call is TRBV28, the J call TRBJ1-2, with D maybe TRBD1 (6 bases). Deletions cut 6 bases from V and 1 base from J, with 18 bases between. In germline, CDR1 is MDHEN, CDR2 SYDVKM. CDR3 size: 16 residues. This CDR3 is CASSNPRQDFNYGYTF. The CDR3 nucleotides read TGTGCCAGCAGCAACCCTCGACAGGATTTTAACTATGGCTACACCTTC.

The chain has TRBV6-5 and TRBJ1-2; the D is unclear. Trimming left V 6 bases short and J 5 bases short, with 13 bases between. Germline CDR1 reads MNHEY; CDR2 reads SVGAGI. This CDR3 has 13 amino acids. In DNA form, the CDR3 reads TGTGCCAGCAGGGGTCTGGCGGGGTATGGCTACACCTTC. Its protein product is CASRGLAGYGYTF.

The chain joins TRBV18 to TRBJ2-5; D unresolved. The V end lost 6 bases, the J end lost 5 bases, and 10 bases lay between the germline ends. The CDR3 contains 12 residues. Germline values: CDR1 KGHSH, CDR2 LQKENI. The DNA of the CDR3 is TGTGCCAGCTCCGTGGAAGGGGAGACCCAGTACTTC. It yields the protein CASSVEGETQYF. Using reference TRBV18 and TRBJ2-5 for the parts outside the CDR3, the full variable domain is NAGVMQNPRHLVRRRGQEARLRCSPMKGHSHVYWYRQLPEEGLKFMVYLQKENIIDESGMPKERFSAEFPKEGPSILRIQQVVRGDSAAYFCASSVEGETQYFGPGTRLLVL.

The chain is built from TRBV6-2 or TRBV6-3 and TRBJ1-2, with unresolved D. The germline V gene has CDR1 MNHEY and CDR2 SVGEGT. The length of the CDR3 is 15 residues. With 0 bases removed from V and 6 bases from J, the gap between germline ends came to 14 bases. The CDR3 loop reads CASSYSIGQPNGYTF. CDR3 nucleotides: TGTGCCAGCAGTTACTCGATTGGCCAGCCTAATGGCTACACCTTC.

The chain is built from TRBV11-3 and TRBJ1-1; D may be TRBD1 (5 bases). The CDR3 is made up of 14 amino acids. The V end was cut by 2 bases, the J end by 0 bases, with 7 bases between. Germline lookup yields CDR1 SGHNT and CDR2 YENEEA. CDR3 nucleotide sequence: TGTGCCAGCAGCTTACAGGGCATGAACACTGAAGCTTTCTTT. It encodes CASSLQGMNTEAFF. Supplemented by reference TRBV11-3 and TRBJ1-1, the full variable domain reads EAGVVQSPRYKIIEKKQPVAFWCNPISGHNTLYWYLQNLGQGPELLIRYENEEAVDDSQLPKDRFSAERLKGVDSTLKIQPAELGDSAVYLCASSLQGMNTEAFFGQGTRLTVV.

The chain joins TRBV6-1 to TRBJ1-5; no reliable D call. The V and J ends lost 0 bases and 11 bases respectively, with 8 bases between them. Germline V lookup: CDR1 MNHNS, CDR2 SASEGT. The CDR3 consists of 12 residues. The CDR3 DNA reads TGTGCCAGCAGTGAAGCGCAGCGGGCCCAGCATTTT. Translation gives CASSEAQRAQHF.

V gene TRBV7-9 combines with J gene TRBJ2-7; 7 nucleotides align to TRBD1. This CDR3 spans 14 amino acids. Germline V gene lookup returns CDR1 SEHNR and CDR2 FQNEAQ (reference sequence). The V segment lost 5 bases and the J segment 1 base; nucleotides outside the gene matches: 5. For the CDR3, the DNA is TGTGCCAGCAGCCCCCGGGACAGATCCTACGAGCAGTACTTC. Amino acid sequence: CASSPRDRSYEQYF.